Listed below are T cell receptor beta chains from one sample, sequenced in a study of CD8 T cells in ankylosing spondylitis. TCRdb passed the 5' RACE reads through MiXCR, listing each CDR3 protein once. The sample lists under 950,000 distinct CDR3 sequences; roughly 20% were seen once. Source material: blood, either unsorted or a sorted T cell fraction (not recorded which). These receptors were taken from a male donor with ankylosing spondylitis. Both conserved end residues are part of each CDR3. The D gene is left open where the match is weak. Clone size, where shown, is once, few, many, or a class for clones that have expanded.

>-|TRBJ2-7|many|TRBV12-3/TRBV12-4
CASSPDSGDYEQYF
TGTGCCAGCAGTCCCGACAGTGGGGACTACGAGCAGTACTTC
>-|TRBJ2-7|many|TRBV7-9
CASSLPGAYEQYF
TGTGCCAGCAGCCTCCCTGGGGCTTACGAGCAGTACTTC
>-|TRBJ2-7|few|TRBV12-3/TRBV12-4
CAAARGQGYEQYF
TGTGCCGCCGCGCGGGGGCAAGGCTACGAGCAGTACTTC
>TRBD2|TRBJ2-3|-|TRBV5-1
CASSLDGGGASDTQYF
TGCGCCAGCAGCTTGGACGGCGGGGGGGCCTCGGATACGCAGTATTTT
>-|TRBJ2-7|-|TRBV7-9
CASSLGRYNYEQYF
TGTGCCAGCAGCTTAGGACGGTATAACTACGAGCAGTACTTC
>-|TRBJ2-1|-|TRBV3-1
CASSQAGPQFF
TGTGCCAGCAGCCAAGCGGGCCCGCAGTTCTTC
>-|TRBJ1-2|-|TRBV6-1
CASSRGQAKNYGYTF
TGTGCCAGCAGTCGAGGTCAGGCGAAAAACTATGGCTACACCTTC
>TRBD1|TRBJ2-5|-|TRBV5-1
CASSLIPGQGWETQYF
TGCGCCAGCAGTCTCATCCCGGGACAGGGATGGGAGACCCAGTACTTC
>-|TRBJ2-2|many|TRBV4-1
CASSQGPSGLDAGELFF
TGCGCCAGCAGCCAAGGCCCTTCCGGGCTAGACGCCGGGGAGCTGTTTTTT
>-|TRBJ2-7|few|TRBV12-3/TRBV12-4
CASSLNTGWSGTYEQYF
TGTGCCAGCAGTTTAAACACGGGCTGGAGTGGAACCTACGAGCAGTACTTC
>TRBD2|TRBJ2-6|few|TRBV27
CASSSSLAALGANVLTF
TGTGCCAGCAGTTCCTCACTAGCGGCGCTGGGGGCCAACGTCCTGACTTTC
>TRBD1|TRBJ2-7|-|TRBV2
CASGGPGQGATYEQYF
TGTGCCAGCGGGGGACCTGGACAGGGGGCGACCTACGAGCAGTACTTC
>TRBD1|TRBJ1-5|-|TRBV15
CATSTAGTANQPQHF
TGTGCCACCTCCACCGCCGGGACAGCAAATCAGCCCCAGCATTTT
>-|TRBJ2-5|-|TRBV12-3/TRBV12-4
CASSPLGGEETQYF
TGTGCCAGCAGTCCGCTGGGGGGAGAAGAGACCCAGTACTTC
>TRBD1|TRBJ1-6|few|TRBV20-1
CSALSRTGGRSPLHF
TGCAGTGCTCTTAGTAGGACAGGGGGCCGGTCACCCCTCCACTTT
>TRBD2|TRBJ2-7|few|TRBV4-3
CASSQDASGTDEQYF
TGCGCCAGCAGCCAAGATGCTAGCGGGACCGACGAGCAGTACTTC
>-|TRBJ2-7|-|TRBV27
CASSPRQVAYEQYF
TGTGCCAGCAGTCCCAGACAGGTAGCCTACGAGCAGTACTTC
>TRBD1|TRBJ1-1|-|TRBV20-1
CSALGWDSTGVNTEAFF
TGCAGTGCCTTGGGCTGGGACAGCACGGGGGTGAACACTGAAGCTTTCTTT
>TRBD2|TRBJ2-7|-|TRBV29-1
CSVEGVAGNYEQYF
TGCAGCGTTGAAGGAGTAGCGGGGAACTACGAGCAGTACTTC
>-|TRBJ2-7|few|TRBV7-6
CASSQTERTYEQYF
TGTGCCAGCAGCCAGACGGAAAGGACCTACGAGCAGTACTTC
>-|TRBJ1-1|few|TRBV6-2/TRBV6-3
CASSDYRTEAFF
TGTGCCAGCAGTGATTACAGGACTGAAGCTTTCTTT
>TRBD1|TRBJ1-1|-|TRBV7-9
CASSLTGQGAVAEAFF
TGTGCCAGCAGCTTAACCGGACAGGGGGCTGTCGCTGAAGCTTTCTTT
>-|TRBJ2-4|-|TRBV20-1
CSAADGAKNIQYF
TGCAGTGCTGCAGACGGAGCCAAAAACATTCAGTACTTC
>TRBD1|TRBJ2-7|-|TRBV5-1
CASSPQQGAAYEQYF
TGCGCCAGCAGCCCCCAACAGGGGGCCGCCTACGAGCAGTACTTC
>-|TRBJ1-2|many|TRBV16
CASSQFRTDYGYTF
TGTGCCAGCAGCCAATTCCGCACGGACTATGGCTACACCTTC
>-|TRBJ2-7|few|TRBV5-8
CASSLARLVHEQYF
TGTGCCAGCAGCTTGGCCCGGTTGGTACACGAGCAGTACTTC
>-|TRBJ2-2|-|TRBV27
CASSYWGPSNTGELFF
TGTGCCAGCAGTTATTGGGGACCATCGAACACCGGGGAGCTGTTTTTT
>-|TRBJ2-2|few|TRBV4-3
CASSQAAGLRNTGELFF
TGCGCCAGCAGCCAAGCGGCAGGGCTGAGAAACACCGGGGAGCTGTTTTTT
>-|TRBJ2-7|-|TRBV10-3
CAISEVPRVQYF
TGTGCCATCAGTGAGGTCCCGAGGGTACAGTACTTC
>TRBD1|TRBJ1-6|few|TRBV4-2
CASSQHPGTGGQYNSPLHF
TGTGCCAGCAGCCAGCACCCCGGGACAGGGGGCCAATATAATTCACCCCTCCACTTT
>TRBD2|TRBJ2-7|few|TRBV4-2
CASSRPGTSNEQYF
TGTGCCAGCAGCCGACCCGGGACTAGCAACGAGCAGTACTTC